This is a list of T cell receptor beta chains from one sample in a study of T cell changes during pregnancy in multiple sclerosis. The data were produced by immunoSEQ multiplex PCR, yet TCRdb's version contains in-frame clones alone and is incomplete. This table holds 60,000 to 90,000 clones, roughly 91% found once. This material consisted of peripheral blood, taken after pregnancy. Receptor source: a female donor in good health, enrolled as a control in a pregnancy study. The CDR3 runs from the conserved cysteine through the conserved F or W.

v_call | cdr3_aa
TRBV7-2 | CASSFGQGRGQPQHF
TRBV7-8 | CASRSTRGLGEQYF
TRBV28 | CASSWAGNTDTQYF
TRBV6-1 | CASSELSGGATDTQYF
TRBV9 | CASSEGGTSESFRVQYF
TRBV28 | CASSSSEAADTDTQYF
TRBV11-2 | CASSLDLGEVATEAFF
TRBV30 | CAWSVLGQSSSSYNSPLHF
TRBV6-5 | CASSYGAGGSDEQYF
TRBV21-1 | CASSDETGTIYGYTF
TRBV7-9 | CASRGRDSYEQYF
TRBV6-5 | CASSYGGPPQETQYF
TRBV4-2 | CASSQIGSGTWDEQFF
TRBV4-2 | CASSQEARAGGYTF
TRBV13 | CASSLTGRPTNEKLFF
TRBV27 | CASSLLPRDYGYTF
TRBV6-1 | CASSRDRVNTGELFF
TRBV7-9 | CASSLEWAGGYTF
TRBV27 | CANNQETQYF
TRBV19 | CASSIPEAGGPSNQPQHF
TRBV27 | CASSRGQLQPQHF
TRBV2 | CASTEYQETQYF
TRBV19 | CASSMGGAGYQETQYF
TRBV30 | CAWSVRDTDTQYF
TRBV2 | CASSEAGQGHQPQHF
TRBV5-1 | CASSLGLAGVFGPEQFF
TRBV6-1 | CASRTAGPDTQYF
TRBV5-6 | CASSASYEQYF
TRBV2 | CASSSTSEAGELFF
TRBV15 | CATSRPTGLTDTQYF
TRBV7-2 | CASSSFPTAGNTIYF
TRBV20-1 | CSATEDTQYF
TRBV19 | CASSMSPFEKLFF
TRBV5-5 | CASSLVATRSRDTQYF
TRBV18 | CASSPGQGANYGYTF
TRBV5-1 | CASMGTGFTEAFF
TRBV9 | CASSQGSGHTDTQYF
TRBV29-1 | CSVGDRGQPQHF
TRBV28 | CASSLPGTGNEKLFF
TRBV5-6 | CASSPNRVHEQYF
TRBV14 | CASSQDRGSIDF
TRBV28 | CASSYTSGSNEQFF
TRBV7-3 | CASSQAGGRMSEQYF
TRBV5-1 | CASSRTAYEKLFF
TRBV5-5 | CASSWYPGQNYGYTF
TRBV30 | CAWTGIGNSPLHF
TRBV7-2 | CASLGAGGPTDTQYF
TRBV5-1 | CASSLEVPGRHEQFF
TRBV7-7 | CASSLYRGSYEQYF
TRBV28 | CASRRSDRVGPQHF
TRBV30 | CAWREDLSGEAFF
TRBV7-2 | CASSRVETQETQYF